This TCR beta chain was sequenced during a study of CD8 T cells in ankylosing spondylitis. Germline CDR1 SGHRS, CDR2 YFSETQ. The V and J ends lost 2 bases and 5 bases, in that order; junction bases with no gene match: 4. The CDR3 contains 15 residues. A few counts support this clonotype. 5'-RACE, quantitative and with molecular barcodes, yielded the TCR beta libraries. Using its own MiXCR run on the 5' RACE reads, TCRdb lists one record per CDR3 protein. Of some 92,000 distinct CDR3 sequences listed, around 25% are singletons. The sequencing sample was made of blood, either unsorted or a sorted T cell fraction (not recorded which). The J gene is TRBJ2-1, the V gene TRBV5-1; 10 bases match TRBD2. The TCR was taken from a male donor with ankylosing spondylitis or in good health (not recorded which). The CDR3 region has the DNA TGCGCCAGCAGCTTAGAGAGCGGGAGGGACAATGAGCAGTTCTTC. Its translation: CASSLESGRDNEQFF. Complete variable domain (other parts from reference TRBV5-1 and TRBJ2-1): KAGVTQTPRYLIKTRGQQVTLSCSPISGHRSVSWYQQTPGQGLQFLFEYFSETQRNKGNFPGRFSGRQFSNSRSEMNVSTLELGDSALYLCASSLESGRDNEQFFGPGTRLTVL.